This T cell receptor (beta chain) derives from a study of shared clonotypes between healthy human individuals. About this clone itself: Its antigen is undetermined. The same CDR3 is also encoded by other DNA sequences in this sample.

The method was immunoSEQ multiplex PCR; TCRdb's version includes in-frame clones alone and lacks a portion of them. The data hold 1,500,000 or so clones, with approximately 98.5% observed a single time. Overall study findings and caveats: There were few donors, and this limited the genetic and exposure-history diversity represented.

From germline, CDR1 is SQVTM and CDR2 ANQGSEA. The CDR3 sequence is 13 residues long. Losses at the gene ends were 6 bases for V and 3 bases for J; bases not matched to a gene: 3. This clonotype was obtained from a young man in good health. The sequencing input was naive CD4+ T cells sorted from blood. Subset given: CD45RA+ positively selected. The chain couples TRBV29-1 to TRBJ2-7, with 12 bases fitting TRBD2. CDR3 sequence: CSVRTSGNYEQYF. The CDR3 DNA is TGCAGCGTCAGGACTAGCGGGAACTACGAGCAGTACTTC.